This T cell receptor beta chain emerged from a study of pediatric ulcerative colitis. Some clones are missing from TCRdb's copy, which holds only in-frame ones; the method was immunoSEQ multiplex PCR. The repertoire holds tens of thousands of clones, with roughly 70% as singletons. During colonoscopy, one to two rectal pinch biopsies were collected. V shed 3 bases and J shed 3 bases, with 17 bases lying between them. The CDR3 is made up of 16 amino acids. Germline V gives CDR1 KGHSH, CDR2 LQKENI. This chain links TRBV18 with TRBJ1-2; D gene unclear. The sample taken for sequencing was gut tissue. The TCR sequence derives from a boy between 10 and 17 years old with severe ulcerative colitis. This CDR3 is CASSPNLAGADYGYTF. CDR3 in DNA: TGTGCCAGCTCACCTAATCTCGCGGGAGCCGACTATGGCTACACCTTC.